This T cell receptor (beta chain) is drawn from a study of Ad26.COV2.S vaccination and SARS-CoV-2 variants. Study as a whole: Recipients of Ad26.COV2.S got it intramuscularly, once or twice 56 days apart.

Regarding treatment: 19 received Ad26.COV2.S at low or high dose, single or two shots; 5 received placebo; per-sample allocation not given. Vaccine and placebo recipients were sampled on day 63 after the first injection. Sequencing used immunoSEQ multiplex PCR; TCRdb keeps in-frame clones, though not all of them. The sample has some 320,000 clones, roughly 80% seen once. CDR3 length: 15 residues. V shed 11 bases and J 0 bases; nucleotides not matched to a gene: 7. Germline V gives CDR1 ENHRY, CDR2 SYGVKD. This specimen consisted of peripheral blood, obtained in a trial of Ad26.COV2.S vaccine versus placebo. This chain connects TRBV10-3 to TRBJ2-7; 13 nucleotides line up with TRBD2. The sequence was obtained from a person between 18 and 65 years old who received the Ad26.COV2.S COVID-19 vaccine or a placebo. CDR3 in DNA: TGTGCCTCCGGGACTAGCGGGGATATCTCCTACGAGCAGTACTTC. It codes for CASGTSGDISYEQYF.